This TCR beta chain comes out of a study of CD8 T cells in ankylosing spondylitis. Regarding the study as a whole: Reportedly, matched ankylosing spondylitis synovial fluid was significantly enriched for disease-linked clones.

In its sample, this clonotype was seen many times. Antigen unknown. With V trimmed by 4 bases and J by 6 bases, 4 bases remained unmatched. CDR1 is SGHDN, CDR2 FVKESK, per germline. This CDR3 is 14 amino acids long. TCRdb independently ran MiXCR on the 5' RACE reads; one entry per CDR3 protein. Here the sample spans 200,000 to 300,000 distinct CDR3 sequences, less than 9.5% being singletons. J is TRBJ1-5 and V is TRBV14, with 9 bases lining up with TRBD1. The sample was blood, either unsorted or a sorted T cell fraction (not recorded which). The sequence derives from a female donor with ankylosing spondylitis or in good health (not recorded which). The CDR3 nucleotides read TGTGCCAGCAGCCGGACAGGGGAAGGTCAGCCCCAGCATTTT. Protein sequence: CASSRTGEGQPQHF. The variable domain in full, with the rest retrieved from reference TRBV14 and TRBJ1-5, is EAGVTQFPSHSVIEKGQTVTLRCDPISGHDNLYWYRRVMGKEIKFLLHFVKESKQDESGMPNNRFLAERTGGTYSTLKVQPAELEDSGVYFCASSRTGEGQPQHFGDGTRLSIL.